What follows are 32 T cell receptor beta chains derived from one specimen sequenced in a study of blood T cell repertoires in COVID-19. The assay was immunoSEQ multiplex PCR, and TCRdb's table has in-frame clones only and misses some. The sample yields under 250,000 clones, around 88% seen once. Sequenced input: peripheral blood. Receptors were obtained from a man in his forties or fifties with active or convalescent COVID-19.

The CDR3 is CASRIQGYGYTF. CDR3 DNA sequence: TGTGCCAGCAGAATACAGGGCTATGGCTACACCTTC. This chain connects TRBV28 to TRBJ1-2; the D gene is possibly TRBD1 (6 bases). CDR3 length: 12 residues. Germline loops: CDR1 MDHEN, CDR2 SYDVKM. V was clipped by 6 bases and J by 4 bases, with 9 bases between them.

A remark on this clone: This CDR3 is also generated by other DNA sequences in the sample. The chain combines TRBV9 with TRBJ1-2, with TRBD1 matching 9 bases. CDR1 and CDR2 (germline): SGDLS, YYNGEE. The J segment lost 7 bases and the V segment lost 0 bases, leaving 1 base of the junction unmatched. CDR3 length: 13 amino acids. The CDR3 region is CASSVGQGGGYTF. DNA of the CDR3: TGTGCCAGCAGCGTAGGACAGGGGGGTGGCTACACCTTC.

The chain recombines TRBV13 with TRBJ2-3, with TRBD2 identical over 10 bases. This CDR3 has 16 residues. With 5 bases clipped from V and 2 bases from J, the junction kept 7 bases outside the gene matches. Germline V gives CDR1 PRHDT, CDR2 FYEKMQ (reference sequence). This CDR3 reads CASSQGLAGATDTQYF. For the CDR3, the DNA is TGTGCCAGCAGCCAGGGGCTAGCGGGGGCCACAGATACGCAGTATTTT.

J is TRBJ1-1 and V is TRBV18; TRBD1 aligns across 7 bases. V lost 3 bases, J lost 1 base, and 5 bases stayed unmatched. This CDR3 has 15 amino acids. Germline values: CDR1 KGHSH, CDR2 LQKENI. CDR3 nucleotides: TGTGCCAGCTCACCGGACAGGAGCAAGAACACTGAAGCTTTCTTT. It encodes CASSPDRSKNTEAFF.

The chain joins TRBV6-5 to TRBJ1-1; the match to TRBD1 covers 9 bases. V trimming: 2 bases; J trimming: 5 bases; junction bases outside the gene matches: 9. The CDR3 runs to 16 residues. Germline V gene sequence: CDR1 MNHEY, CDR2 SVGAGI. CDR3 sequence (DNA): TGTGCCAGCAGTTACCCCTCGACAGGGGGGAAAACTGAAGCTTTCTTT. Its protein is CASSYPSTGGKTEAFF.

V gene TRBV7-3 combines with J gene TRBJ2-7, with a weak D call TRBD2 (6 bases). V was clipped by 2 bases and J by 3 bases, with 11 bases between them. The length of the CDR3 is 14 residues. The V gene's germline CDR1 is SGHTA and CDR2 FQGTGA. The CDR3 nucleotides read TGTGCCAGCAGCTTAGTGGCGGGGCACTACGAGCAGTACTTC. Encoded protein: CASSLVAGHYEQYF.

The chain combines TRBV6-5 with TRBJ2-6, with D possibly matching TRBD1 (6 bases). Germline lookup yields CDR1 MNHEY and CDR2 SVGAGI. Deletions cut 6 bases from V and 2 bases from J, with 11 bases between. The CDR3 consists of 15 residues. The chain's CDR3 is CASSDRSTGANVLTF. CDR3 coding DNA: TGTGCCAGCAGCGACAGGTCCACTGGGGCCAACGTCCTGACTTTC.

This clone was counted between two and nine times. The genes are TRBV18 and TRBJ1-1; D is perhaps TRBD1 (5 bases). Germline-derived CDR1 and CDR2 are KGHSH and LQKENI. Between the trimmed V and J ends, which lost 2 bases and 0 bases, there was a span of 13 bases. CDR3 size: 16 residues. The CDR3 loop is CASSPLKGQMNTEAFF. The CDR3 bases are TGTGCCAGCTCACCATTAAAGGGGCAGATGAACACTGAAGCTTTCTTT.

V gene TRBV28 combines with J gene TRBJ2-1; the match to TRBD2 covers 7 bases. Germline CDR1 reads MDHEN; CDR2 reads SYDVKM. V trimming: 7 bases; J trimming: 3 bases; junction bases outside the gene matches: 6. This CDR3 is built from 14 residues. CDR3 DNA: TGTGCCAGCAATCCCAGCGGGAACTACAATGAGCAGTTCTTC. As protein: CASNPSGNYNEQFF.

This clone was seen only a few times. The rearrangement links TRBV6-4 to TRBJ2-5, with 9 bases matching TRBD1. The V gene end was trimmed by 6 bases and the J gene end by 7 bases; junction bases not matched to a gene: 6. Germline V lookup: CDR1 MRHNA, CDR2 SNTAGT. There are 13 residues in the CDR3. Here the CDR3 reads CASSPDRGATQYF. CDR3 bases: TGTGCCAGCAGCCCGGACAGGGGAGCGACCCAGTACTTC.

This chain uses TRBV7-2 with TRBJ2-2; TRBD1 agrees at 7 bases. CDR1 SGHTA and CDR2 FQGNSA come from the germline V gene. V lost 5 bases to trimming and J lost 4 bases; unmatched junction nucleotides: 10. The length of the CDR3 is 16 residues. DNA for the CDR3: TGTGCCAGCAGCGACCTACAGGGGAAAGGCACCGGGGAGCTGTTTTTT. Residues: CASSDLQGKGTGELFF.

CDR3 residues: CASSPGQTDNSPLHF. The CDR3, as DNA: TGCGCCAGCAGCCCGGGACAGACTGATAATTCACCCCTCCACTTT. This chain connects TRBV5-1 to TRBJ1-6; 7 bases agree with TRBD1. J was trimmed by 5 bases and V by 4 bases; bases with no gene match: 6. The CDR3 sequence is 15 residues long. In germline, CDR1 is SGHRS, CDR2 YFSETQ. The full variable domain, its missing parts supplied by reference TRBV5-1 and TRBJ1-6, is KAGVTQTPRYLIKTRGQQVTLSCSPISGHRSVSWYQQTPGQGLQFLFEYFSETQRNKGNFPGRFSGRQFSNSRSEMNVSTLELGDSALYLCASSPGQTDNSPLHFGNGTRLTVT.

The chain has TRBV24-1 and TRBJ2-2; possibly TRBD2 for D (5 bases). V lost 6 bases and J 0 bases, leaving 7 bases between the germline ends. CDR1 is KGHDR and CDR2 is SFDVKD in the germline V gene. The CDR3 totals 14 residues. CDR3 coding DNA: TGTGCCACCAGTCCCGGGGCGAACACCGGGGAGCTGTTTTTT. Its protein is CATSPGANTGELFF.

The V and J genes are TRBV3-1 (or the pseudogene TRBV3-2) and TRBJ2-6; a possible D gene is TRBD1 (6 bases). The germline gives CDR1 LGHDT, CDR2 YNNKEL (reference sequence). The CDR3 runs 18 residues. V lost 6 bases and J 0 bases, leaving 18 bases between the germline ends. The CDR3 loop is CASRRGEGVCSGANVLTF. For the CDR3, the DNA is TGTGCCAGCAGACGTGGTGAGGGGGTATGCTCTGGGGCCAACGTCCTGACTTTC.

The rearrangement links TRBV5-8 to TRBJ2-5; TRBD1 is a possible D gene (6 bases). This CDR3 contains 16 residues. The V and J ends lost 7 bases and 2 bases respectively, with 21 bases between them. Germline CDR1 is SGHTS and CDR2 is YDEGEE. CDR3 sequence (DNA): TGTGCCAGCGCTTGGGGCCTGACAGGTTCACAAGAGACCCAGTACTTC. It codes for CASAWGLTGSQETQYF.

The chain recombines TRBV6-5 with TRBJ1-2; the match to TRBD1 covers 7 bases. Germline lookup yields CDR1 MNHEY and CDR2 SVGAGI. This CDR3 has 14 amino acids. V trimming: 11 bases; J trimming: 4 bases; junction bases outside the gene matches: 13. CDR3 nucleotide sequence: TGTGCCGTATCCCGACAGGGTCCCTTCTATGGCTACACCTTC. Encoded protein: CAVSRQGPFYGYTF.

Many counts were recorded for this clone. This sequence joins TRBV6-1 and TRBJ2-7, with 8 bases that match TRBD1. Germline assignment: CDR1 MNHNS and CDR2 SASEGT. CDR3 length equals 14 residues. V shed 3 bases and J 3 bases; nucleotides not matched to a gene: 4. The CDR3 is CASSEVRGLYEQYF. CDR3 nucleotides: TGTGCCAGCAGTGAGGTCAGGGGGCTCTACGAGCAGTACTTC.

This clone was seen a handful of times. The rearrangement links TRBV6-1 to TRBJ2-7; 7 positions match TRBD2. Looked up from germline, CDR1 is MNHNS and CDR2 is SASEGT. The CDR3 has 16 amino acids. The junction had 12 bases not matched to a gene; V was cut back by 4 bases and J by 3 bases. CDR3 in amino acids: CASSGRPSGANYEQYF. The CDR3 nucleotides read TGTGCCAGCAGTGGGCGCCCCAGCGGGGCTAACTACGAGCAGTACTTC.

J is TRBJ2-1 and V is TRBV4-1, with 10 nucleotides matching TRBD2. CDR3 length: 15 residues. Germline V CDR1 and CDR2: MGHRA, YSYEKL. V lost 1 base and J lost 7; bases outside the gene matches: 4. In nucleotides, the CDR3 is TGCGCCAGCAGCCAAGTTCTAGCGGGAGAGAATGAGCAGTTCTTC. Translating it yields CASSQVLAGENEQFF.

The V gene is TRBV30, the J gene TRBJ1-1; the D is unclear. The CDR3 is made up of 15 amino acids. Germline V gene sequence: CDR1 GTSNPN, CDR2 SVGIG (reference sequence). V was pared by 0 bases and J by 3 bases, with 14 bases between. The CDR3 sequence: CAWSVSATVYTEAFF. The CDR3 DNA follows: TGTGCCTGGAGTGTTTCTGCCACGGTGTACACTGAAGCTTTCTTT.

This clone was seen once. The J gene is TRBJ1-5, the V gene TRBV2; D gene uncertain. V dropped 9 bases and J dropped 1 base, with 10 bases sitting between them. This CDR3 is built from 13 residues. CDR1 and CDR2 from the germline V gene are SNHLY and FYNNEI. CDR3 sequence: CASRTESNQPQHF. The CDR3 DNA sequence: TGTGCCAGTCGAACAGAGAGCAATCAGCCCCAGCATTTT.

This chain links TRBV30 with TRBJ1-1; 7 bases are shared with TRBD1. V dropped 0 bases and J dropped 1; count of bases not matched to a gene: 8. The V gene's germline CDR1 is GTSNPN and CDR2 SVGIG (reference sequence). The CDR3 covers 16 residues. The CDR3 spells CAWSVGRGNWNTEAFF. DNA for the CDR3: TGTGCCTGGAGTGTAGGCAGGGGGAATTGGAACACTGAAGCTTTCTTT.

This clone turned up a few times. V and J are TRBV20-1 and TRBJ2-7; 7 bases are shared with TRBD2. Germline V gene data show CDR1 as DFQATT and CDR2 as SNEGSKA (reference sequence). The CDR3 contains 15 residues. The V and J ends lost 3 bases and 6 bases, in that order; junction bases with no gene match: 14. As DNA, the CDR3 is TGCAGTGCTAGTCAGGTCACCGGGGGGAAAGGCGAGCAGTACTTC. It is translated as CSASQVTGGKGEQYF.

This sequence joins TRBV4-3 and TRBJ1-2; D perhaps matches TRBD1 (6 bases). The V gene lost 0 bases and the J gene lost 2 bases, with 10 bases spanning the gap. CDR1 is LGHNA, CDR2 YSLEER, per germline. The CDR3 covers 15 residues. CDR3 nucleotides: TGCGCCAGCAGCCAAGATAACGGACAGAACTATGGCTACACCTTC. It codes for CASSQDNGQNYGYTF.

In regard to this clone: The sample holds other DNA sequences that translate to the same CDR3. The chain carries TRBV9 and TRBJ1-2, with D possibly matching TRBD1 (6 bases). Trimming cost V 0 bases and J 2 bases, with 8 bases left between them. In germline, CDR1 is SGDLS, CDR2 YYNGEE. The CDR3 spans 14 residues. In nucleotides, the CDR3 is TGTGCCAGCAGCGTAGGAGGACAGAACTATGGCTACACCTTC. Residues: CASSVGGQNYGYTF. Drawing the rest from reference TRBV9 and TRBJ1-2, the complete variable domain is DSGVTQTPKHLITATGQRVTLRCSPRSGDLSVYWYQQSLDQGLQFLIQYYNGEERAKGNILERFSAQQFPDLHSELNLSSLELGDSALYFCASSVGGQNYGYTFGSGTRLTVV.

The J gene is TRBJ2-2, the V gene TRBV5-6; D possibly corresponds to TRBD1 (6 bases). CDR1 and CDR2 from the germline V gene are SGHDT and YYEEEE. V was clipped by 4 bases and J by 0 bases, with 13 bases between them. The CDR3 has 16 residues. The CDR3 DNA sequence: TGTGCCAGCAGCCGGCCACAGGGTGCGAACACCGGGGAGCTGTTTTTT. Residues: CASSRPQGANTGELFF.

This clone came up a few times. The chain couples TRBV15 to TRBJ1-2; D is unresolved. Germline loops: CDR1 LNHNV, CDR2 YYDKDF (reference sequence). This CDR3 contains 13 residues. V dropped 0 bases and J dropped 5 bases, with 7 bases sitting between them. The CDR3 is CATSREEEYGYTF. The CDR3 bases are TGTGCCACCAGCAGAGAAGAGGAGTATGGCTACACCTTC.

The sample holds one count of this clone. The chain combines TRBV7-2 with TRBJ2-3; TRBD1 is a possible D gene (6 bases). Germline lookup yields CDR1 SGHTA and CDR2 FQGNSA. The CDR3 extends over 13 amino acids. V was clipped by 4 bases and J by 2 bases, with 7 bases between them. CDR3 bases: TGTGCCAGCAGCTCGGGACACACAGATACGCAGTATTTT. As protein: CASSSGHTDTQYF.

The chain carries TRBV7-6 and TRBJ1-6; D is unresolved. CDR1 is SGHVS, CDR2 FNYEAQ, per germline. Trimming pared 1 base from V and 7 bases from J, leaving 11 bases between. The CDR3 totals 15 residues. The CDR3 bases are TGTGCCAGCAGCTTAGATCCACGGTCGAATTCACCCCTCCACTTT. The encoded protein is CASSLDPRSNSPLHF.

The chain uses TRBV9 and TRBJ1-2; 10 nucleotides align to TRBD1. Germline CDR1 reads SGDLS; CDR2 reads YYNGEE. Trimming at V came to 0 bases and at J to 5 bases, leaving 10 bases not matched to a gene. CDR3 length: 17 amino acids. The CDR3 DNA reads TGTGCCAGCAGCGTAGACCGGGACAGGGGTTCCTTTTATGGCTACACCTTC. This encodes CASSVDRDRGSFYGYTF.

V and J are TRBV6-5 and TRBJ1-2; tentative D call: TRBD1 (5 bases). Germline V gene lookup returns CDR1 MNHEY and CDR2 SVGAGI. The germline V and J ends were trimmed by 0 bases and 1 base, with 12 bases remaining between them. The CDR3 totals 16 residues. CDR3 sequence: CASSYSGTKNNYGYTF. CDR3 sequence (DNA): TGTGCCAGCAGTTACTCTGGGACTAAGAATAACTATGGCTACACCTTC.

The V gene is TRBV5-1, the J gene TRBJ2-7; TRBD1 aligns across 8 bases. With V trimmed by 9 bases and J by 0 bases, 17 bases remained unmatched. This CDR3 region has 17 residues. CDR1 SGHRS and CDR2 YFSETQ come from the germline V gene. The CDR3 is CATGYMPRQGSSYEQYF. The DNA of the CDR3 is TGCGCCACGGGATACATGCCTCGACAGGGGAGCTCCTACGAGCAGTACTTC.